These T cell receptor beta chains were read from a single sample in a study of blood T cell repertoires in COVID-19. Some clones are missing from TCRdb's copy, which holds only in-frame ones; the method was immunoSEQ multiplex PCR. The sample has roughly 90,000 clones, roughly 80% seen once. The sequenced sample was peripheral blood. All receptors derive from a man in his fifties with acute or convalescent COVID-19. Both conserved end residues are part of each CDR3. The D gene is left open where the match is weak. Size tells how often a clone was seen (once, few, many) or the class of an expanded clone, and some rows leave it out.

>.|once|TRBJ2-7|TRBV10-1
CASSESPAGTYEQYF
TGCGCCAGCAGTGAGAGCCCGGCAGGGACCTACGAGCAGTACTTC
>.|few|TRBJ2-2|TRBV28
CASSFSRVGTGELFF
TGTGCCAGCAGTTTCTCCAGGGTCGGAACCGGGGAGCTGTTTTTT
>TRBD1|once|TRBJ2-5|TRBV5-1
CASSTLTGAQETQYF
TGCGCCAGCAGCACCCTGACAGGGGCGCAAGAGACCCAGTACTTC
>TRBD2|.|TRBJ2-7|TRBV7-2
CASSRRTSGNHEQYF
TGTGCCAGCAGCAGACGGACTAGCGGGAACCACGAGCAGTACTTC
>TRBD2|.|TRBJ2-3|TRBV5-5
CASSLPGLAADTQYF
TGTGCCAGCAGCTTACCGGGACTAGCGGCAGATACGCAGTATTTT
>.|.|TRBJ2-7|TRBV7-2
CASSLSRDSYEQYF
TGTGCCAGCAGCTTAAGTAGAGACTCCTACGAGCAGTACTTC
>.|.|TRBJ1-2|TRBV9
CASSVGDSYGYTF
TGTGCCAGCAGCGTAGGGGACTCCTATGGCTACACCTTC
>TRBD2|once|TRBJ2-5|TRBV11-2
CASSPRTSGVLETQYF
TGTGCCAGCAGCCCCCGAACTAGCGGGGTTCTAGAGACCCAGTACTTC
>TRBD1|.|TRBJ2-7|TRBV6-5
CASSYGGTTGEQQYF
TGTGCCAGCAGTTACGGAGGGACGACAGGGGAGCAGCAGTACTTC
>.|.|TRBJ2-7|TRBV11-1
CASSPPAGISYEQYF
TGTGCCAGCAGCCCCCCAGCGGGCATATCCTACGAGCAGTACTTC
>TRBD1|many|TRBJ1-2|TRBV6-5
CASSSGTGPGYGYTF
TGTGCCAGCAGTTCCGGGACAGGGCCAGGCTATGGCTACACCTTC
>TRBD1|once|TRBJ1-2|TRBV6-4
CASSEQGRGGYGYTF
TGTGCCAGCAGTGAACAGGGGCGAGGGGGCTATGGCTACACCTTC